The sequence of this T cell receptor (beta chain) was determined in a study of blood T cell repertoires in COVID-19. About the study: The United States, Italy and Spain were the sources of the acute and convalescent COVID-19 samples.

CDR1 is DFQATT, CDR2 SNEGSKA, per germline (reference sequence). CDR3 length equals 16 residues. Germline trimming cut 3 bases from V and 2 bases from J; bases unmatched to any gene: 6. This clone came up a few times. Patients from Seattle were sampled longitudinally, starting during active infection. Source study methods: Reference gene primer amplification gave estimated nucleated cell counts. Using immunoSEQ multiplex PCR, the repertoire was profiled, and TCRdb retains in-frame clones only, with some absent. V and J calls and clone size are as listed in that table; D and trimming were resolved from the DNA. Of almost 200,000 clones in the sample, around 75% are singletons; the top ten hold about 6.5%.

The sequence was obtained from a woman in her thirties or forties with COVID-19, enrolled during active disease. The rearrangement uses TRBV20-1 and TRBJ1-5, with TRBD1 matching 11 bases. Material: peripheral blood. The CDR3 bases are TGCAGTGCTAGTAGGACAGGGGGCGCGGGCAATCAGCCCCAGCATTTT. This codes for CSASRTGGAGNQPQHF.